The rows below give T cell receptor beta chains drawn from one sample of a study of T cells of healthy individuals. MiXCR, run by TCRdb on the 5' RACE reads, gives a single entry per CDR3 protein. The data hold nearly 100,000 distinct CDR3 sequences, with roughly 18% observed a single time. The receptors shown here come from a human donor in good health. The CDR3 runs from the conserved cysteine through the conserved F or W. A D gene is named only where the DNA matches it firmly. Expanded clones get a size class; other rows say once, few or many, or leave the size out.

size,D,J,V,DNA,CDR3
many,TRBD1,TRBJ2-2,TRBV6-5,TGTGCCAGCAGTAGGACAGGAACCTCATCCGGGGAGCTGTTTTTT,CASSRTGTSSGELFF
NA,NA,TRBJ1-2,TRBV4-3,TGCGCCAGCAGCCAAGGAGGGAGAGGCTACAACTTC,CASSQGGRGYNF
NA,NA,TRBJ2-1,TRBV7-9,TGTGCCAGCAGCTTAGGCGGGGATGGGAATGAGCAGTTCTTC,CASSLGGDGNEQFF
NA,NA,TRBJ2-5,TRBV10-3,TGTGCCATCAGTGGAACGGGGGTCGGGACCCAGTACTTC,CAISGTGVGTQYF
few,NA,TRBJ1-6,TRBV7-2,TGTGCCAGCAGCTCCGGGGGGGGCCGGGGATCACCCCTCCACTTT,CASSSGGGRGSPLHF
few,TRBD1,TRBJ1-1,TRBV20-1,TGCAGTGCTGGGGACAGGGGGGACACTGAAGCTTTCTTT,CSAGDRGDTEAFF
NA,NA,TRBJ2-7,TRBV3-1,TGTGCCAGCAGTGCCAAACTTGTTTACGAGCAGTACTTC,CASSAKLVYEQYF
NA,NA,TRBJ2-2,TRBV29-1,TGCAGCGTACTCTCAGGGGCGAACACCGGGGAGCTGTTTTTT,CSVLSGANTGELFF
few,NA,TRBJ1-2,TRBV4-1,TGCGCCAGCAGCCAACTACCGGGTCCCAGGGGCACCTATGGCTACACCTTC,CASSQLPGPRGTYGYTF
NA,NA,TRBJ1-6,TRBV5-5,TGTGCCAGCAGCTCGACAGACAGCTCCTATAATTCACCCCTCCACTTT,CASSSTDSSYNSPLHF
many,TRBD1,TRBJ2-2,TRBV29-1,TGCAGCACAAGACAGGGGCTAGATACCGGGGAGCTGTTTTTT,CSTRQGLDTGELFF
few,TRBD1,TRBJ2-7,TRBV7-2,TGTGCCAGCACCTCACCGGGACAGCTATTAAACGAGCAGTACTTC,CASTSPGQLLNEQYF
few,NA,TRBJ2-3,TRBV7-2,TGTGCCAGCAGCTTTAAAGGAGATACGCAGTATTTT,CASSFKGDTQYF
many,NA,TRBJ1-2,TRBV7-9,TGTGCCAGCAGCCACGAAGAGGGGTCGAACTATGGCTACACCTTC,CASSHEEGSNYGYTF
many,NA,TRBJ1-5,TRBV20-1,TGCAGTGCGGATGCAGGAGGAGGGCAGGCCCGTAATCAGCCCCAGCATTTT,CSADAGGGQARNQPQHF
NA,TRBD2,TRBJ2-1,TRBV19,TGTGCCAGTAGGCCCACGCACGCTCCGGGGGGTAATGAGCAGTTCTTC,CASRPTHAPGGNEQFF
NA,NA,TRBJ1-2,TRBV7-2,TGTGCCAGCAGCTTAAGGGGGGGCCTGGATGGCTACACCTTC,CASSLRGGLDGYTF
few,NA,TRBJ2-7,TRBV7-2,TGTGCCAGCAGCGTCCTTTATTCCGACGAGCAGTACTTC,CASSVLYSDEQYF
many,TRBD1,TRBJ1-2,TRBV6-6,TGTGCCAGCAGTTATAAGCGGCCCGGACAGGGCGTATATGGCTACACCTTC,CASSYKRPGQGVYGYTF
many,TRBD1,TRBJ2-3,TRBV28,TGTGCCAGCAGTTCTATCTGGGGGACAGGGGAGAGCACAGATACGCAGTATTTT,CASSSIWGTGESTDTQYF
many,NA,TRBJ2-4,TRBV20-1,TGCAGTGCTAGAGATCGGCCCTTCCTTCGGGCCAAAAACATTCAGTACTTC,CSARDRPFLRAKNIQYF
many,NA,TRBJ1-6,TRBV24-1,TGTGCCACCCCAAATTCACCCCTCCACTTT,CATPNSPLHF
NA,TRBD2,TRBJ2-3,TRBV4-3,TGCGCCAGCAGCCAAGTTGGTCGAGCGGGGGGCCCAGGGTTTTCAGATACGCAGTATTTT,CASSQVGRAGGPGFSDTQYF
NA,NA,TRBJ1-4,TRBV28,TGTGCCAGCAGCCACATCAATGAAAAACTGTTTTTT,CASSHINEKLFF
many,NA,TRBJ2-2,TRBV7-6,TGTGCCAGCAGCTTAGAAAGGGGGACCGGGGAGCTGTTTTTT,CASSLERGTGELFF
few,NA,TRBJ1-2,TRBV5-1,TGCGCCAGCAGAGGATCGGAATATGGCTACACCTTC,CASRGSEYGYTF
many,NA,TRBJ2-7,TRBV21-1,TGTGCCAGCAGCAGACTGCGAGAACAGGGAATCCACCAGTACTTC,CASSRLREQGIHQYF
NA,NA,TRBJ1-5,TRBV20-1,TGCAGTGCCCCGGACAGTTACAATCAGCCCCAGCATTTT,CSAPDSYNQPQHF
many,TRBD2,TRBJ2-1,TRBV4-1,TGCGCCAGCAGCCCCCAACAGCGGGAGCCATTCAATGAGCAGTTCTTC,CASSPQQREPFNEQFF
NA,NA,TRBJ2-7,TRBV5-1,TGCGCCAGCAGCTTGGCGTCAGGGACGAACTACGAGCAGTACTTC,CASSLASGTNYEQYF
NA,NA,TRBJ2-2,TRBV5-4,TGTGCCAGCAGCCGATGGCAGGGTACCGGGGAGCTGTTTTTT,CASSRWQGTGELFF
NA,NA,TRBJ2-1,TRBV7-3,TGTGCCAGCAGCTTGGCCCGTACGGGGGATGAGCAGTTCTTC,CASSLARTGDEQFF